One T cell receptor beta chain is described in this entry. The antigen is not known. Peptide-pool stimulation followed by sequencing identified expanded antigen-specific CD4+ clonotypes in the ViraFEST assay. Scientists isolated CD4+ T cells after a roughly nine-day culture period ended. Nobody among the vaccine recipients had prior SARS-CoV-2 infection (nucleocapsid antibodies were negative). This sample was included in a study of vaccination effects on CD4 cells after COVID-19. Study-wide findings and caveats: Small numbers of convalescent patients limited the study. It also lacked early post-infection timepoints.

Using immunoSEQ multiplex PCR, the repertoire was profiled, and TCRdb retains in-frame clones only, with some absent. The table includes some 69,000 clones, around 74% detected once. Trimming removed 4 bases from V and 2 bases from J, with 8 bases in between. CDR1 is MNHEY, CDR2 SVGEGT, per germline. This CDR3 has 13 residues. The clonotype was recovered from a human donor who received a COVID-19 vaccine. The specimen was CD4+ T cells from PBMCs cultured with HCoV-NL63 spike peptides, collected before COVID-19 vaccination. V is TRBV6-2 or TRBV6-3 and J is TRBJ1-1; D gene unclear. The CDR3 sequence is CASSFRRNTEAFF. The CDR3 region has the DNA TGTGCCAGCAGTTTTCGTAGAAACACTGAAGCTTTCTTT.